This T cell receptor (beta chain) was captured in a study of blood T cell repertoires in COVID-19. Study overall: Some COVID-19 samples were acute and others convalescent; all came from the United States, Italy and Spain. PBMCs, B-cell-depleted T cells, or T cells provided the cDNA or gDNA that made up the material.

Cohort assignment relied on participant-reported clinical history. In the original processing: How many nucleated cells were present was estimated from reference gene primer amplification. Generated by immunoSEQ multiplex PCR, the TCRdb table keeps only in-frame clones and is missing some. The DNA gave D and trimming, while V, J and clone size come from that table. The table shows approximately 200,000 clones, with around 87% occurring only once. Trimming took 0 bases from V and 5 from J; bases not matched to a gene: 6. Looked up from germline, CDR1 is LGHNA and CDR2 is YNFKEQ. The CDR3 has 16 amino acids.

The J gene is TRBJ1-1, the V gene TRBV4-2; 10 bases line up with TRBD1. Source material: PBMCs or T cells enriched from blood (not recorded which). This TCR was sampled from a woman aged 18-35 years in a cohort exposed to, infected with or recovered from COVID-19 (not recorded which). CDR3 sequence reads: CASSQDHGTGETEAFF. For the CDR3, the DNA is TGTGCCAGCAGCCAAGATCACGGGACAGGGGAAACTGAAGCTTTCTTT.